These 13 T cell receptor beta chains were all obtained from the same sample, sequenced in a study of T cells in Graves' hyperthyroidism and ophthalmopathy. Researchers took RNA transcripts and amplified the TCR beta CDR3 regions from them. First-round RT-PCR of the TCR CDR3 relied on the HTBI primer set. TCRdb re-analysed the multiplex PCR reads in MiXCR, keeping a single row per CDR3 protein. This table has some 510,000 distinct CDR3 sequences, less than 25% appearing once. The sample comprised blood. Every receptor here comes from a man aged 18-30 years with Graves' hyperthyroidism.

The gene calls are TRBV19 and TRBJ1-1, with D unresolved. The V end lost 6 bases, the J end lost 2 bases, and 13 bases lay between the germline ends. The germline V gene encodes CDR1 LNHDA and CDR2 SQIVND (reference sequence). The CDR3 consists of 14 residues. The CDR3 DNA reads as TGTGCCAGTAGCATGTCAACATTAAACACTGAAGCTTTCTTT. This sequence encodes CASSMSTLNTEAFF.

This clonotype was counted ten times or more. V and J are TRBV19 and TRBJ2-7, with D tentatively TRBD1 (5 bases). Deletions cut 5 bases from V and 2 bases from J, with 13 bases between. Germline CDR1 and CDR2: LNHDA and SQIVND (reference sequence). This CDR3 comprises 14 residues. CDR3 nucleotide sequence: TGTGCCAGTAGTTTCAGGGTCGGCACCTACGAGCAGTACTTC. Translation: CASSFRVGTYEQYF.

Ten or more counts support this clonotype. The CDR3 loop is CASCPGGNTEAFF. The CDR3 nucleotides read TGTGCCAGTTGCCCGGGGGGGAACACTGAAGCTTTCTTT. The chain uses TRBV19 and TRBJ1-1; D perhaps matches TRBD1 (5 bases). Germline V gene lookup returns CDR1 LNHDA and CDR2 SQIVND (reference sequence). CDR3 length: 13 amino acids. Trimming left V 8 bases short and J 1 base short, with 11 bases between. The full variable domain, completed using reference TRBV19 and TRBJ1-1, is DGGITQSPKYLFRKEGQNVTLSCEQNLNHDAMYWYRQDPGQGLRLIYYSQIVNDFQKGDIAEGYSVSREKKESFPLTVTSAQKNPTAFYLCASCPGGNTEAFFGQGTRLTVV.

This clonotype was seen a handful of times. The rearrangement joins TRBV6-1 to TRBJ2-2; a weak D match, TRBD2 (5 bases). The V gene's germline CDR1 is MNHNS and CDR2 SASEGT. Trimming left V 4 bases short and J 4 bases short, with 16 bases between. The CDR3 sequence is 16 residues long. The CDR3 spells CASSAPRTGITGELFF. DNA for the CDR3: TGTGCCAGCAGTGCACCCCGGACGGGGATCACCGGGGAGCTGTTTTTT.

This clonotype was found many times. The V call is TRBV5-1, the J call TRBJ1-1; D may be TRBD1 (5 bases). This CDR3 has 13 amino acids. Deletions cut 8 bases from V and 8 bases from J, with 19 bases between. CDR1 is SGHRS, CDR2 YFSETQ, per germline. CDR3 in amino acids: CASTPRGGEEAFF. For the CDR3, the DNA is TGCGCCAGTACCCCCCGGGGAGGGGAAGAAGCTTTCTTT.

This sequence joins TRBV12-5 and TRBJ2-4; TRBD1 agrees at 9 bases. J gave up 3 bases and V 1 base, and 7 bases lay outside the gene matches. The CDR3 totals 17 residues. Germline CDR1 reads LGHNT; CDR2 reads FRNRAP. The CDR3 bases are TGTGCTAGTGGTTTGGACCCGGGACAGGGATGCAAAAACATTCAGTACTTC. It is translated as CASGLDPGQGCKNIQYF. Full variable domain (missing parts from reference TRBV12-5 and TRBJ2-4): DARVTQTPRHKVTEMGQEVTMRCQPILGHNTVFWYRQTMMQGLELLAYFRNRAPLDDSGMPKDRFSAEMPDATLATLKIQPSEPRDSAVYFCASGLDPGQGCKNIQYFGAGTRLSVL.

This clonotype was counted only a few times. This chain's CDR3 is CASSEAHSNQPQHF. The CDR3 DNA reads as TGTGCCAGCAGTGAAGCTCATAGCAATCAGCCCCAGCATTTT. This chain joins TRBV6-1 and TRBJ1-5; D remains unclear. CDR3 length equals 14 residues. Germline CDR1 MNHNS, CDR2 SASEGT. Trimming stripped 0 bases from V and 0 bases from J, with 3 bases between.

This clonotype has more than one count but fewer than ten. As DNA, the CDR3 is TGTGCCAGCAGTGTGGGTCTGGTGGCACTCGGGAGCTACGAGCAGTACTTC. Amino acid sequence: CASSVGLVALGSYEQYF. The V and J genes are TRBV2 and TRBJ2-7; the D gene is possibly TRBD2 (6 bases). This CDR3 has 17 amino acids. The germline CDR1 and CDR2 sequences are SNHLY and FYNNEI. With 4 bases removed from V and 3 bases from J, the gap between germline ends came to 22 bases.

There are a few counts of this clonotype. This chain links TRBV12-3 or TRBV12-4 with TRBJ2-5, with 7 bases matching TRBD1. Trimming cost V 6 bases and J 5 bases; bases outside gene matches: 9. The CDR3 is 14 amino acids. The CDR3 reads CASRNRGSGETQYF. Written as DNA, the CDR3 is TGTGCCAGCAGGAACAGGGGATCCGGGGAGACCCAGTACTTC.

J is TRBJ2-5 and V is TRBV30; tentative D call: TRBD1 (6 bases). Trimming cost V 4 bases and J 1 base, with 10 bases left between them. Per germline, CDR1 GTSNPN and CDR2 SVGIG (reference sequence). This CDR3 has 13 residues. The CDR3 protein is CAWNTGFQETQYF. The CDR3 bases are TGTGCCTGGAATACAGGGTTCCAAGAGACCCAGTACTTC.

The rearrangement uses TRBV11-3 and TRBJ2-4, with a weak D call TRBD2 (6 bases). Germline lookup yields CDR1 SGHNT and CDR2 YENEEA. The CDR3 has 17 amino acids. V was clipped by 0 bases and J by 3 bases, with 15 bases between them. CDR3 region: CASSLDVWGVVKNIQYF. The CDR3 nucleotides are TGTGCCAGCAGCTTAGATGTATGGGGGGTGGTCAAAAACATTCAGTACTTC.

V and J are TRBV27 and TRBJ1-2, with 7 nucleotides matching TRBD1. Trimming took 2 bases from V and 2 from J; bases not matched to a gene: 8. This CDR3 spans 16 amino acids. CDR1 MNHEY and CDR2 SMNVEV come from the germline V gene (reference sequence). In DNA form, the CDR3 reads TGTGCCAGCAGTTTAACCGCAGGGGGGGGGAACTATGGCTACACCTTC. Amino acid sequence: CASSLTAGGGNYGYTF.

This clonotype was picked up many times. J is TRBJ2-2 and V is TRBV6-8; the D is unclear. CDR3 size: 13 residues. In germline, CDR1 is MNHGY, CDR2 SAAAGT. The V end lost 8 bases, the J end lost 7 bases, and 14 bases lay between the germline ends. This CDR3 reads CASGSAGFGELFF. The DNA for the CDR3 is TGTGCCAGCGGGTCCGCCGGGTTCGGGGAGCTGTTTTTT.